This is a list of T cell receptor beta chains from one sample in a study of cytomegalovirus exposure and HLA in healthy donors. Profiling relied on immunoSEQ multiplex PCR, and the TCRdb table lists in-frame clones only, not all of them. The sample carries hundreds of thousands of clones, 75% to 80% recorded once. Source material: PBMCs. These receptor sequences come from a male donor in good health and CMV-seronegative. Each CDR3 is given with its conserved first and last residue. The D gene is left open where the match is weak. Clone sizes are given selectively: once, few, many, or a class where the clone is expanded.

>NA|NA|TRBV7-2|TRBJ2-1
TGTGCCAGCAGCCCAGGAGGGCTCGGGGGATTCAATGAGCAGTTCTTC
CASSPGGLGGFNEQFF
>NA|NA|TRBV4-3|TRBJ1-2
TGCGCCAGCAGCCAAGACGGAGAGGGAGGAGATGGCTACACCTTC
CASSQDGEGGDGYTF
>NA|TRBD1|TRBV18|TRBJ1-1
TGTGCCAGCTCACCACCGACAGGGCGTAACACTGAAGCTTTCTTT
CASSPPTGRNTEAFF
>NA|NA|TRBV13|TRBJ2-5
TGTGCCAGCAGCTTAAACGGGGGGCTCGAGACCCAGTACTTC
CASSLNGGLETQYF
>NA|TRBD2|TRBV7-2|TRBJ2-5
TGTGCCAGCAGCTTAGATTCAGGGAGGGGAGAGACCCAGTACTTC
CASSLDSGRGETQYF
>once|NA|TRBV7-3|TRBJ2-2
TGTGCCAGCAGCCGGACTATCCCCACCGGGGAGCTGTTTTTT
CASSRTIPTGELFF
>NA|NA|TRBV28|TRBJ2-1
TGTGCCAGCAGTTTAGGGGGGACAGCACGGCAGTTCTTC
CASSLGGTARQFF
>NA|TRBD1|TRBV28|TRBJ2-7
TGTGCCAGCAGTTTGGCAGGGGGCAGTCTGGGGGACGAGCAGTACTTC
CASSLAGGSLGDEQYF
>NA|NA|TRBV9|TRBJ1-1
TGTGCCAGCAGCGTACCCCGGACAACGACTGAAGCTTTCTTT
CASSVPRTTTEAFF
>NA|NA|TRBV4-3|TRBJ2-7
TGCGCCAGCAGCCAAATCCTAGCAGGAGGTCGCTACGAGCAGTACTTC
CASSQILAGGRYEQYF
>NA|NA|TRBV5-6|TRBJ2-7
TGTGCCAGCAGCTTACAATTGACAGGCCTCTCCTACGAGCAGTACTTC
CASSLQLTGLSYEQYF
>NA|TRBD1|TRBV4-2|TRBJ2-7
TGTGCCAGCAGCCAAACAGGGGTTTACGAGCAGTACTTC
CASSQTGVYEQYF
>NA|TRBD2|TRBV7-7|TRBJ2-1
TGTGCTAGCAGCTTAGCCGGGACTAGCGGGGGCGCCCACAATGAGCAGTTCTTC
CASSLAGTSGGAHNEQFF
>NA|NA|TRBV29-1|TRBJ1-2
TGCAGCTCCCCCGGCTATGGCTACACCTTC
CSSPGYGYTF
>few|TRBD1|TRBV4-2|TRBJ1-2
TGTGCCAGCAGCCAACCGGGACAGGGTAGCTATGGCTACACCTTC
CASSQPGQGSYGYTF
>NA|TRBD2|TRBV28|TRBJ2-1
TGTGCCAGCAGTTTAAGCGGGAGGACTCGGAATGAGCAGTTCTTC
CASSLSGRTRNEQFF
>NA|NA|TRBV7-2|TRBJ1-4
TGTGCCAGCAGCTTCCCGGGACACCTCGTTAATGAAAAACTGTTTTTT
CASSFPGHLVNEKLFF